This TCR beta chain was sequenced in a study of T cells after yellow fever vaccination. Regarding the study as a whole: Reappearance after the booster was seen for most primary-vaccination clones, at 95% to 96% CD4 and roughly 90% CD8.

TCRdb recomputed calls from the 5' RACE reads with MiXCR, one row per CDR3 protein. The sample has about 130,000 distinct CDR3 sequences, 8.9% seen once. Trimming cost V 1 base and J 8 bases, with 15 bases left between them. CDR3 length equals 15 residues. The germline CDR1 and CDR2 sequences are SGHVS and FNYEAQ. In this sample, this clonotype turned up many times. Its antigen is currently unknown. The sample consisted of CD8+ T cells sorted from PBMCs, taken on the day of the yellow fever booster vaccination. This receptor was obtained from a man aged 18 to 29 who received the YFV17D yellow fever vaccine. The chain employs TRBV7-6 and TRBJ2-1; D is possibly TRBD1 or TRBD2 (5 bases each). For the CDR3, the DNA is TGTGCCAGCAGCTTAGTGCTGGGGGTTGTAGATGAGCAGTTCTTC. This codes for CASSLVLGVVDEQFF.